This T cell receptor (beta chain) was sequenced in a study of blood T cell repertoires in COVID-19. Study-wide background: Samples taken during acute and convalescent COVID-19 were collected in the United States, Italy and Spain. T cells, B-cell-depleted T cells, or PBMCs provided the cDNA or gDNA that served as material.

This clone occurred a few times. The CDR3 has 14 amino acids. Germline lookup yields CDR1 SGHTA and CDR2 FQGTGA. V was pared by 5 bases and J by 3 bases, with 14 bases between. As handled by the study authors: Amplified reference gene primers provided the basis for estimating nucleated cell counts. Assay: immunoSEQ multiplex PCR; the TCRdb copy retains only in-frame clones and omits some. V, J and clone size derive from that table, while D and trimming were established from the DNA sequence. There are around 50,000 clones in the sample; around four fifths occur only once, and approximately 7% lies in the top ten.

V is TRBV7-3 and J is TRBJ2-7; D gene unclear. The source material was peripheral blood. The receptor was isolated from a man aged 40-55 years with acute or convalescent COVID-19. The DNA for the CDR3 is TGTGCCAGCAGCCATTCCGGCGGCAACTACGAGCAGTACTTC. Translating gives CASSHSGGNYEQYF.